Listed below are T cell receptor beta chains from one sample, sequenced in a study of CD8 T cells in Susac syndrome. MiXCR, run by TCRdb on the immunoSEQ multiplex PCR reads, gives a single entry per CDR3 protein. The sample yields more than 130,000 distinct CDR3 sequences, approximately 95% seen once. The sequenced sample consisted of CD8+ T cells from PBMCs. The receptor source for this set is a human donor in good health. The CDR3 runs from the conserved cysteine through the conserved F or W. A D gene is named only where the DNA matches it firmly. Expanded clones get a size class; other rows say once, few or many, or leave the size out.

.	TRBV11-2	TRBD2	TRBJ2-7	CASSEGLAGEYEQYF	TGTGCCAGCAGCGAGGGACTAGCGGGAGAGTACGAGCAGTACTTC
.	TRBV19	.	TRBJ2-2	CATGGGPGELFF	TGTGCCACCGGAGGGGGCCCCGGGGAGCTGTTTTTT
.	TRBV11-2	TRBD2	TRBJ2-2	CASRPIAGEHTGELFF	TGTGCCAGCAGACCTATAGCGGGAGAGCACACCGGGGAGCTGTTTTTT
.	TRBV27	.	TRBJ2-7	CASGGRSQQYF	TGTGCCAGCGGGGGGCGGAGTCAGCAGTACTTC
.	TRBV4-1	.	TRBJ2-1	CASSHLTGDTQDEQFF	TGCGCCAGCAGCCACCTAACAGGAGATACGCAAGATGAGCAGTTCTTC
few	TRBV5-6	.	TRBJ2-1	CASSLEVYNEQFF	TGTGCCAGCAGCTTGGAGGTGTACAATGAGCAGTTCTTC
once	TRBV27	TRBD2	TRBJ2-1	CASTRTSGRLYEQFF	TGTGCCAGCACCCGGACTAGCGGGAGGCTCTATGAGCAGTTCTTC
.	TRBV27	TRBD2	TRBJ2-7	CASKPIAGEGYEQYF	TGTGCCAGCAAGCCAATAGCGGGAGAGGGATACGAGCAGTACTTC
.	TRBV5-6	.	TRBJ2-7	CASSFFRNYEQYF	TGTGCCAGCAGCTTCTTTCGGAACTACGAGCAGTACTTC
.	TRBV4-2	TRBD2	TRBJ2-1	CASSQDTREGLLEQFF	TGTGCCAGCAGCCAAGATACGCGGGAGGGCCTACTTGAGCAGTTCTTC
.	TRBV12-3/TRBV12-4	.	TRBJ2-3	CASSLYIDTQYF	TGTGCCAGCAGTTTATATATAGATACGCAGTATTTT
once	TRBV27	.	TRBJ1-4	CASSLSPSGNEKLFF	TGTGCCAGCAGTTTATCGCCCTCAGGGAATGAAAAACTGTTTTTT
.	TRBV30	.	TRBJ2-1	CAWSSGGIVDNEQFF	TGTGCCTGGAGTTCCGGGGGAATAGTCGACAATGAGCAGTTCTTC
once	TRBV20-1	.	TRBJ2-1	CSASSGEVYNEQFF	TGCAGTGCTAGCTCCGGGGAGGTCTACAATGAGCAGTTCTTC
.	TRBV28	.	TRBJ2-2	CASSWTLLGTGELFF	TGTGCCAGCAGTTGGACCCTCCTAGGCACCGGGGAGCTGTTTTTT
.	TRBV29-1	.	TRBJ2-3	CSVETITDTQYF	TGCAGCGTTGAGACCATCACAGATACGCAGTATTTT
.	TRBV4-3	.	TRBJ2-1	CASSQNRINEQFF	TGCGCCAGCAGCCAGAACAGGATAAATGAGCAGTTCTTC
.	TRBV6-5	TRBD1	TRBJ2-2	CASSYDWTGESGELFF	TGTGCCAGCAGTTACGATTGGACAGGGGAATCCGGGGAGCTGTTTTTT
.	TRBV27	.	TRBJ1-2	CASSLSVRHYGYTF	TGTGCCAGCAGTTTATCTGTCAGACACTATGGCTACACCTTC
.	TRBV5-1	.	TRBJ2-7	CASSREISYEQYF	TGCGCCAGCAGCCGGGAGATTAGCTACGAGCAGTACTTC
.	TRBV30	TRBD2	TRBJ2-1	CAWSSGRGRVDNEQFF	TGTGCCTGGAGTTCAGGACGCGGGAGAGTCGACAATGAGCAGTTCTTC
.	TRBV28	TRBD2	TRBJ2-7	CASSTSGRPEQYF	TGTGCCAGCAGTACTAGCGGGAGGCCCGAGCAGTACTTC
.	TRBV13	.	TRBJ2-7	CASSSPQGTGSYEQYF	TGTGCCAGCAGCTCTCCCCAGGGAACGGGGTCCTACGAGCAGTACTTC
.	TRBV29-1	TRBD1	TRBJ2-1	CSVEMDRDYNEQFF	TGCAGCGTTGAAATGGACAGGGACTACAATGAGCAGTTCTTC
.	TRBV5-6	.	TRBJ2-1	CASSFSPGISYNEQFF	TGTGCCAGCAGCTTTTCACCGGGAATCTCCTACAATGAGCAGTTCTTC
once	TRBV4-3	.	TRBJ2-3	CASSSGGLETQYF	TGCGCCAGCAGCTCCGGAGGCTTGGAGACGCAGTATTTT
.	TRBV4-1	TRBD2	TRBJ2-5	CASSQDSGTSIIEETQYF	TGCGCCAGCAGCCAAGACTCCGGGACTAGTATCATAGAAGAGACCCAGTACTTC
.	TRBV2	.	TRBJ2-1	CASSEGGIFNEQFF	TGTGCCAGCAGTGAAGGGGGCATATTTAATGAGCAGTTCTTC
.	TRBV29-1	.	TRBJ2-7	CSVEDRSYEQYF	TGCAGCGTTGAAGATCGGTCATACGAGCAGTACTTC
.	TRBV30	.	TRBJ2-7	CAWTSSGEQYF	TGTGCCTGGACCTCTTCGGGCGAGCAGTACTTC
.	TRBV25-1	.	TRBJ1-2	CASSPTDWAGYTF	TGTGCCAGCAGCCCGACCGATTGGGCTGGCTACACCTTC
.	TRBV20-1	TRBD2	TRBJ2-4	CSASASGTSEDKNIQYF	TGCAGTGCTAGCGCGTCCGGGACTAGCGAAGACAAAAACATTCAGTACTTC
.	TRBV4-2	TRBD2	TRBJ2-3	CASSHVTSGGVTDTQYF	TGTGCCAGCAGCCATGTGACTAGCGGAGGAGTTACAGATACGCAGTATTTT
.	TRBV19	.	TRBJ2-7	CASSPFGADEQYF	TGTGCCAGTAGCCCCTTCGGTGCGGACGAGCAGTACTTC
.	TRBV4-3	TRBD2	TRBJ2-7	CASSQFAGGLYEQYF	TGCGCCAGCAGCCAATTTGCGGGAGGGTTATACGAGCAGTACTTC
.	TRBV6-2/TRBV6-3	TRBD2	TRBJ2-1	CASLAGGSNEQFF	TGTGCCAGTCTGGCGGGAGGTTCCAATGAGCAGTTCTTC
.	TRBV27	TRBD2	TRBJ2-1	CASSSGKFGEQFF	TGTGCCAGCTCTAGCGGGAAGTTCGGGGAGCAGTTCTTC
once	TRBV19	.	TRBJ2-1	CASSMPGVDEQFF	TGTGCCAGTAGTATGCCAGGGGTGGATGAGCAGTTCTTC
.	TRBV3-1	.	TRBJ2-3	CASSLTLAEPSTDTQYF	TGTGCCAGCAGCCTCACCTTAGCGGAGCCTAGCACAGATACGCAGTATTTT
.	TRBV20-1	TRBD2	TRBJ2-5	CSANKLAERETQYF	TGCAGTGCTAACAAACTAGCGGAACGGGAGACCCAGTACTTC
.	TRBV6-2/TRBV6-3	.	TRBJ1-1	CASSYSQGSVYTEAFF	TGTGCCAGCAGTTACTCTCAGGGGAGCGTGTACACTGAAGCTTTCTTT
.	TRBV14	TRBD1	TRBJ2-7	CASSIVGQAYEQYF	TGTGCCAGCAGCATCGTGGGACAGGCCTACGAGCAGTACTTC